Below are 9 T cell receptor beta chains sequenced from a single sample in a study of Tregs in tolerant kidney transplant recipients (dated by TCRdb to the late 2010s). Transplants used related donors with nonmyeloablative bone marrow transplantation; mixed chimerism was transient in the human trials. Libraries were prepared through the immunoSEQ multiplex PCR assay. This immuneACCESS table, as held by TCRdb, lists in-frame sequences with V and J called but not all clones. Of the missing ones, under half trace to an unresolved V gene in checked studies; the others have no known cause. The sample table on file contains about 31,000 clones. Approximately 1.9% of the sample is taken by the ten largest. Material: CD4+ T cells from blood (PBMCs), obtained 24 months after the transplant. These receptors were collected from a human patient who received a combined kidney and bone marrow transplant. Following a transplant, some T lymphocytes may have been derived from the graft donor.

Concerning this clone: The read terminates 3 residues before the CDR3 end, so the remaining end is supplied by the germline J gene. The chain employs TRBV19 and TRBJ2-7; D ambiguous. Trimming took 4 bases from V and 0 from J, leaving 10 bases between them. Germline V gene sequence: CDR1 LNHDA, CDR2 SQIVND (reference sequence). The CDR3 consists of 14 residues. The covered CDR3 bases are TGTGCCAGTAGTAATGGCGGCAGCTCCTACGAG. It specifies CASSNGGSSYE. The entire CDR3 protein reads CASSNGGSSYEQYF.

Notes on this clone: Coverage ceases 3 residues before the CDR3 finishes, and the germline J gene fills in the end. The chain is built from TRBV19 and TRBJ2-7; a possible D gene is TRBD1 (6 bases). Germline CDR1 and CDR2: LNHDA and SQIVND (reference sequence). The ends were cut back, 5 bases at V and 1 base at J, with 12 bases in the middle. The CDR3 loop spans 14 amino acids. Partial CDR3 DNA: TGTGCCAGTAGTCCGCGACAGGCTTCCTACGAG. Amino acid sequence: CASSPRQASYE. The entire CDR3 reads CASSPRQASYEQYF.

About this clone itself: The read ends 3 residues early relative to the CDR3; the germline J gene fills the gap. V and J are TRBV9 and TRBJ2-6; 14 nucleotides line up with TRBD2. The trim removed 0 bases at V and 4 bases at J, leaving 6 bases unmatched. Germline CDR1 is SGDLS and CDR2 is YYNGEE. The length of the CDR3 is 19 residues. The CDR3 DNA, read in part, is TGTGCCAGCAGCGTAGCTGCGGGACTAGCGGGAGCCGGGGCCAACGTC. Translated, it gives CASSVAAGLAGAGANV. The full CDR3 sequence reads CASSVAAGLAGAGANVLTF.

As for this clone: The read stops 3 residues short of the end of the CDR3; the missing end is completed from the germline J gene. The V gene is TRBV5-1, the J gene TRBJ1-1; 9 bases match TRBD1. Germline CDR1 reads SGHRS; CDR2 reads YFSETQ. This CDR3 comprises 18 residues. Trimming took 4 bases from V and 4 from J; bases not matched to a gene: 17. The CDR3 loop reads CASSTLGTGRGAITEAFF. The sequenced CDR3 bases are TGCGCCAGCAGCACACTAGGGACAGGGAGGGGAGCCATCACTGAA. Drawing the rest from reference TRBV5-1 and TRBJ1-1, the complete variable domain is KAGVTQTPRYLIKTRGQQVTLSCSPISGHRSVSWYQQTPGQGLQFLFEYFSETQRNKGNFPGRFSGRQFSNSRSEMNVSTLELGDSALYLCASSTLGTGRGAITEAFFGQGTRLTVV.

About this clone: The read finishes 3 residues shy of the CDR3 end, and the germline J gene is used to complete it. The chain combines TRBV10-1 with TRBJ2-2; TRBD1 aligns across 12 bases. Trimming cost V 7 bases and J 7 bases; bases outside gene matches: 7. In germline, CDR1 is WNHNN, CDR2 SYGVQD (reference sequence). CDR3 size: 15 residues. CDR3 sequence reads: CASNTGQGANGELFF. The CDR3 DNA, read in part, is TGCGCCAGCAATACGGGACAGGGGGCCAACGGGGAG.

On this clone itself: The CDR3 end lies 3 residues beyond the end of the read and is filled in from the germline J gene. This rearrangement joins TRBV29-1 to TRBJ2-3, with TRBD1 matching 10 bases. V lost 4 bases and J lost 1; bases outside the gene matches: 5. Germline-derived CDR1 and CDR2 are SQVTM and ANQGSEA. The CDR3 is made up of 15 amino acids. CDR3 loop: CSVGRGTGGTDTQYF. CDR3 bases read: TGCAGCGTTGGTAGGGGGACAGGGGGCACAGATACG.

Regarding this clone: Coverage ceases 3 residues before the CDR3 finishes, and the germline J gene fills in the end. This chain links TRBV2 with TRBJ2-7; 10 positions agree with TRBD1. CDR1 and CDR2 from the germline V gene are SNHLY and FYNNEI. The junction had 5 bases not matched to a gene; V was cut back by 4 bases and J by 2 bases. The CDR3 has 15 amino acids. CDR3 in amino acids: CASSAGTGATYEQYF. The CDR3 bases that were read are TGTGCCAGCAGTGCCGGGACAGGGGCCACCTACGAG.

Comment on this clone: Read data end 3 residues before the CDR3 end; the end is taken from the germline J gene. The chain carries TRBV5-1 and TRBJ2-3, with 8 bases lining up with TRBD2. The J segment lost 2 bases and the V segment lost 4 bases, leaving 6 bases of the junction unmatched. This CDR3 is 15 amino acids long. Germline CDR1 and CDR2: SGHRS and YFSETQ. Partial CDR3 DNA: TGCGCCAGCAGCACAAATAGCGGGAACACAGATACG. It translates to CASSTNSGNTDT. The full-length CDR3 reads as CASSTNSGNTDTQYF.

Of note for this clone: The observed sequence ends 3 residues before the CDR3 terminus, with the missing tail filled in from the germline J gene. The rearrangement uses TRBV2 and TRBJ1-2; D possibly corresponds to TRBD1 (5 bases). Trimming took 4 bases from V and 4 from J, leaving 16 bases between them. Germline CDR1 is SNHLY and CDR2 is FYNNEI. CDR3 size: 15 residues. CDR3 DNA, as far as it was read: TGTGCCAGCAGTGTAGTGGGGCATTCTTCCTATGGC. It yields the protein CASSVVGHSSYG. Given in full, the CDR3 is CASSVVGHSSYGYTF. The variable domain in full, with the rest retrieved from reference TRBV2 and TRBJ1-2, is EPEVTQTPSHQVTQMGQEVILRCVPISNHLYFYWYRQILGQKVEFLVSFYNNEISEKSEIFDDQFSVERPDGSNFTLKIRSTKLEDSAMYFCASSVVGHSSYGYTFGSGTRLTVV.